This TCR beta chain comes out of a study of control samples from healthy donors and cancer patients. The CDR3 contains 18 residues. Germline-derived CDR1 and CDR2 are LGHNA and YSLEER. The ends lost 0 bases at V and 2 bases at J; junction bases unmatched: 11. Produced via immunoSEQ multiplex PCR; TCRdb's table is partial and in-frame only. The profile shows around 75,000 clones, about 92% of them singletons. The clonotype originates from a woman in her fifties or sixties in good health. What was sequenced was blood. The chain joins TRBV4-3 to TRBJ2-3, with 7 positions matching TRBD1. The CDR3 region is CASSQEIPGTANTDTQYF. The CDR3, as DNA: TGCGCCAGCAGCCAAGAAATTCCCGGGACAGCCAACACAGATACGCAGTATTTT.